These 12 T cell receptor beta chains were sequenced from one sample in a study of blood T cells in healthy people across ages. Combining a sample-barcoded 5' primer with a J-beta primer mix, a second PCR ran for roughly 6 to 11 cycles. TCRdb re-analysed the 5' RACE reads in MiXCR, keeping a single row per CDR3 protein. The table lists about 800,000 distinct CDR3 sequences, roughly 50% of them singletons, with 22% in the top ten. The sequenced sample consisted of blood. These receptors originate from a man aged 25-45 years in good health.

This chain links TRBV29-1 with TRBJ2-7, with TRBD2 matching 8 bases. From germline, CDR1 is SQVTM and CDR2 ANQGSEA. The CDR3 has 12 amino acids. V gave up 2 bases and J gave up 6 bases; unmatched junction bases: 3. The CDR3 loop reads CSVETGTSEQYF. The CDR3 bases are TGCAGCGTTGAAACCGGGACTAGCGAGCAGTACTTC.

The rearrangement joins TRBV10-3 to TRBJ2-3; the match to TRBD2 covers 7 bases. This CDR3 is built from 17 residues. Looked up from germline, CDR1 is ENHRY and CDR2 is SYGVKD. The J segment lost 1 base and the V segment lost 0 bases, leaving 7 bases of the junction unmatched. CDR3 in amino acids: CAISESRTRGGTDTQYF. The DNA of the CDR3 is TGTGCCATCAGTGAGTCACGGACTAGGGGAGGCACAGATACGCAGTATTTT.

The chain links TRBV28 to TRBJ1-2; 8 bases agree with TRBD1. Per the germline V gene, CDR1 is MDHEN and CDR2 is SYDVKM. This CDR3 has 15 amino acids. V lost 5 bases and J lost 8; bases outside the gene matches: 13. The CDR3: CASSRIPGQGRGYTF. CDR3 nucleotides: TGTGCCAGCAGTCGAATACCTGGACAGGGTCGGGGCTACACCTTC.

This rearrangement joins TRBV5-5 to TRBJ1-5; D unresolved. The V end was cut by 0 bases, the J end by 3 bases, with 7 bases between. CDR3 length: 14 amino acids. CDR1 SGHKS and CDR2 YYEKEE come from the germline V gene (reference sequence). The CDR3 DNA reads TGTGCCAGCAGCTTGGACACCCTCAATCAGCCCCAGCATTTT. This gives the protein CASSLDTLNQPQHF.

The chain couples TRBV6-5 to TRBJ2-3; 8 nucleotides line up with TRBD2. There are 14 residues in the CDR3. The junction had 4 bases not matched to a gene; V was cut back by 6 bases and J by 2 bases. The germline CDR1 and CDR2 sequences are MNHEY and SVGAGI. CDR3 in DNA: TGTGCCAGCAGATCGGGAGGGTCCACAGATACGCAGTATTTT. Translated, it gives CASRSGGSTDTQYF.

The chain couples TRBV12-3 or TRBV12-4 to TRBJ1-1; a weak D match, TRBD1 (6 bases). V was pared by 5 bases and J by 6 bases, with 13 bases between. This CDR3 contains 13 residues. The DNA for the CDR3 is TGTGCCAGCAGTCGGACAGCCGGGGCTGAAGCTTTCTTT. Translated: CASSRTAGAEAFF.

V gene TRBV9 combines with J gene TRBJ2-4; 8 bases agree with TRBD2. The DNA end lines up better with TRBJ2-7; the J call may be wrong. In germline, CDR1 is SGDLS, CDR2 YYNGEE. The CDR3 runs to 12 residues. The CDR3 bases are TGTGCCAGCAGCCGGACTAGCCACGAGCAGTACTTC. It translates to CASSRTSHEQYF.

The chain uses TRBV5-4 and TRBJ2-5; possibly TRBD1 or TRBD2 for D (5 bases each). The CDR3 extends over 15 amino acids. The ends were cut back, 4 bases at V and 2 bases at J, with 15 bases in the middle. CDR1 is SGHNT and CDR2 is YYREEE in the germline V gene (reference sequence). CDR3 sequence (DNA): TGTGCCAGCAGCCGACCGGGACCCCAACAAGAGACCCAGTACTTC. Translating it yields CASSRPGPQQETQYF.

The chain employs TRBV12-3 or TRBV12-4 and TRBJ2-6, with D unclear. V was pared by 10 bases and J by 4 bases, with 8 bases between. There are 12 residues in the CDR3. The CDR3 sequence is CAISRGANVLTF. The CDR3 region has the DNA TGTGCCATCTCAAGGGGGGCCAACGTCCTGACTTTC.

The chain has TRBV6-2 or TRBV6-3 and TRBJ2-1, with D perhaps assigned TRBD1 or TRBD2 (5 bases each). Between the trimmed V and J ends, which lost 4 bases and 1 base, there was a span of 8 bases. CDR1 is MNHEY and CDR2 is SVGEGT in the germline V gene. The CDR3 has 14 residues. Here the CDR3 reads CASSWDPSYNEQFF. CDR3 sequence (DNA): TGTGCCAGCAGTTGGGACCCGTCCTACAATGAGCAGTTCTTC.

This chain connects TRBV9 to TRBJ2-3; the D gene is possibly TRBD2 (5 bases). There are 13 residues in the CDR3. The V end lost 3 bases, the J end lost 5 bases, and 10 bases lay between the germline ends. Germline V gene sequence: CDR1 SGDLS, CDR2 YYNGEE. CDR3 in DNA: TGTGCCAGCAGCGGAGACTACAGAGATACGCAGTATTTT. It is translated as CASSGDYRDTQYF.

The sample holds a few counts of this clonotype. The rearrangement links TRBV4-2 to TRBJ2-5, with a tentative D call TRBD2 (6 bases). Gene TRBJ2-7 matches the end of the DNA better, so the J call may be wrong. Germline V CDR1 and CDR2: LGHNA, YNFKEQ. The CDR3 is 16 amino acids. CDR3 residues: CASSQAGDIVGSEQYF. CDR3 nucleotide sequence: TGTGCCAGCAGCCAAGCGGGGGATATAGTTGGGAGCGAGCAGTACTTC.